This T cell receptor beta chain was identified in a study of beta chain features in type 1 diabetes (dated by TCRdb to 2016 to 2019). For the wider study: No differences in mean age, gender distribution, total cell number or subset yield were found between patients and healthy donors. The study compared TCRB repertoires of sorted circulating CD4+ T cell subsets between recently diagnosed type 1 diabetes patients and matched healthy donors. Across all samples, approximately 98,000,000 sorted cells were examined, and cell number per subset correlated strongly with RNA yield. Whereas all 28 donors provided naive and central memory subsets, regulatory and stem cell-like memory subsets were isolated from just 8 patients and roughly eight healthy donors.

A single peripheral blood draw of approximately 110 mL on average was collected from each donor into heparinised tubes. A BD FACSAria II and a panel including CD45RO, CCR7, CD25, CD127, CD95 and CD27 were used to sort naive, central memory, regulatory and stem cell-like memory CD4+ T cells. Every sorted population had a purity above 95%. PBMCs were isolated immediately by Lymphoprep density gradient centrifugation and stained directly without culture. Samples were stained and sorted in pairs, with one healthy donor and one patient per experiment, so that batch effects were minimized. The High Capacity cDNA Reverse Transcription Kit was used to reverse transcribe all of the isolated RNA, meaning that expressed TCRB transcripts were what got sequenced. Naive, central memory and regulatory T cell samples underwent deep immunoSEQ sequencing, averaging around 3.7 million total reads per sample. Sorted cells were lysed in RLT buffer, and RNA was extracted using DNase-treated RNeasy Micro or Mini kits according to cell number. Each cell subset was processed on its own to prevent cross-contamination, while patient and healthy donor samples were processed together. The immunoSEQ multiplex PCR was used to amplify TCRB sequences from cDNA, generating 87-bp fragments that spanned the CDR3 region. Sequencing of the amplicons was performed on the Illumina HiSeq platform. For the original study's pipeline: PCR bias was corrected computationally using synthetic template baselines, and reads within Hamming distance 2 were collapsed, with unmergeable singletons discarded. Reads were aligned against IMGT to assign V, D and J genes, CDR3 length and insertions or deletions at six rearrangement sites. Within each subset, clonotype counts were normalized to sorted cell number, after which true diversity and Gini coefficients were computed with the tcR R package. The overlap coefficient, calculated on TCRB nucleotide sequences, was used to measure repertoire sharing. Out-of-frame TCRB sequences from naive cells were analyzed to stand in for the pre-selection repertoire. In its TCRdb copy, this immuneACCESS table keeps in-frame sequences only and misses some clones. Where compared with another copy, unresolved V genes explain less than half of these, and the others have no known cause. V and J calls and clone size are those listed in that table; D and trimming were worked out from the DNA. The sample records 200,000 to 250,000 clones, about 14% of which are singletons. Roughly 0.019% of the sample rests with the top ten.

This clone was seen a handful of times. Its antigen remains undetermined. Base quality data are lacking; no much larger clone is found one base away. The germline V gene supplies CDR1 MNHEY and CDR2 SVGAGI. Between the V and J ends, shortened by 7 bases and 1 base respectively, the junction contains 11 bases. The cysteine opens and the phenylalanine closes a CDR3 of 13 amino acids. Of all the DNA, just the CDR3 is kept, 39 bases in frame from base 1. The full study reports these points: Fewer insertions and more nucleotide deletions at VDJ recombination sites were observed in patients with type 1 diabetes, implying thymic rearrangement abnormalities. Naive, central memory and regulatory TCRB repertoires appeared to be more alike among patients than among healthy donors. Sequencing cDNA rather than genomic DNA could over-represent highly expressing activated cells, although activation and CD3 levels did not differ between groups. PCR might favor shorter templates, but patient and control samples were amplified and corrected together, so any skew would affect both groups equally. Type 1 diabetes patients showed a moderate but significant shortening of TCRB CDR3 length in all four CD4+ subsets. HLA sub-analyses involved small numbers of individuals, so any influence of HLA type on TCRB rearrangement remained unresolved.

Sequencing input: naive CD4+ T cells from blood. This sample's cell subset or site label indicates: true naive CD4+ T cells. Rearrangement joined TRBV6-5 to TRBJ2-7; perhaps TRBD2 is the D gene, with 6 bases matching. This receptor was taken from a man aged 25 to 40 with type 1 diabetes. In nucleotides, the sequence is TGTGCCAGCATGACGGGAGTTTCCTACGAGCAGTACTTC. Its coded protein is CASMTGVSYEQYF.